This record concerns one TCR beta chain sequence. The antigen it recognizes is unknown. It has no much larger one-base neighbor in the sample; base qualities were not kept. CDR1 SGHRS and CDR2 YFSETQ were looked up in the germline V gene. Measured from the cysteine to the phenylalanine, the CDR3 is 13 residues long. This entry keeps only the CDR3 DNA: 39 bases, framed from base 1. The junction carries 8 bases between V and J, which are trimmed by 0 bases and 5 bases respectively. The sample is drawn from a study of blood T cell repertoires in COVID-19 (dated by TCRdb to the early 2020s). Background on the whole study: Collaborator samples came from the United States, Italy and Spain and covered acute and convalescent phases of COVID-19. The material from the prospective study consisted of cDNA or gDNA derived from T cells, B-cell-depleted T cells, or PBMCs. A de-identified subject ID, COVID-19 status, age in years and sex were almost always included in the sample metadata. The repertoires were made available in a free public database intended to serve as a resource for research on the immune response to SARS-CoV-2. HLA class I and class II types, where available, came from metadata supplied by the sample provider rather than from assay-based typing. Samples were obtained from the ongoing ImmuneRACE study (first 160 participants) and from over 1,000 subjects provided by 6 global collaborators. The dataset comprised deeply sampled blood TCRbeta repertoires from subjects exposed to, actively infected with, or recovered from COVID-19.

In Seattle, one collaborating source enrolled patients while the infection was active and tracked those patients longitudinally over the course of disease. Collaborating institutions collected whole blood in K2EDTA tubes following their own protocols. For TCRbeta analysis, collaborators shipped samples in one of three forms: frozen whole blood, isolated PBMCs, or DNA extracted from either of those sample types. TCRbeta CDR3 regions were amplified from genomic DNA using the immunoSEQ Assay, a bias-controlled multiplex PCR. As for how the authors treated the data: The number of nucleated cells in each sample was estimated by amplification of reference gene primers within the assay. Sequence reads were collapsed and filtered to measure the absolute abundance of every unique TCRbeta CDR3 rearrangement. For each sample, productive Simpson clonality was calculated by taking the square root of Simpson's diversity index across productive rearrangements. TCRdb obtained this table from immuneACCESS and retained in-frame rearrangements with V and J assigned. These tables miss some clones; where compared with another copy, unresolved V genes account for less than half of the shortfall, and the remainder is unexplained. V and J calls and clone size are those listed in that table; D and trimming were worked out from the DNA. The sample data list 300,000 to 450,000 clones, and 80% to 90% of these were observed just once. About 3% of the sample is held by the ten biggest clonotypes.

Summary of the overall study and its limitations: The amount of clinical and demographic metadata varied by source and participant and was provided uncurated.

Sequenced sample: peripheral blood. The sequence derives from a woman aged 25 to 39 with COVID-19, enrolled during active disease. The chain is made from TRBV5-1 and TRBJ2-5, with the D gene call left open. This receptor carries the CDR3 CASSLVVEETQYF. The base sequence is TGCGCCAGCAGCTTGGTCGTAGAGGAGACCCAGTACTTC.